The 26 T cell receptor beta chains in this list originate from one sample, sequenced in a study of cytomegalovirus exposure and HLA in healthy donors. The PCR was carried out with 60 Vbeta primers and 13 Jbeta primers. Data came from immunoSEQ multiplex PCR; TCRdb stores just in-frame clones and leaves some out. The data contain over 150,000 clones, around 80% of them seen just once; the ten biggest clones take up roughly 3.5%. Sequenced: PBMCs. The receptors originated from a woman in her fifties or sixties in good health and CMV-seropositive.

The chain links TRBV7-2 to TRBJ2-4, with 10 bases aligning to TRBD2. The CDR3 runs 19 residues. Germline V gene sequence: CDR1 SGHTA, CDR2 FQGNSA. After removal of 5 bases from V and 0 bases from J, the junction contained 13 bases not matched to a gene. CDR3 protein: CASSPSGRAGSGAKNIQYF. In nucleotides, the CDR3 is TGTGCCAGCAGCCCGAGCGGGAGGGCCGGGAGTGGAGCCAAAAACATTCAGTACTTC.

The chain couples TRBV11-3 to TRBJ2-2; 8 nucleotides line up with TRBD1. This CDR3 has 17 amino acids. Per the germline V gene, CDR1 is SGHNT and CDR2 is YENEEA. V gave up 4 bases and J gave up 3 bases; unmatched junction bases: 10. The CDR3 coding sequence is TGTGCCAGCAGCTCCTCTTCTGGGACAGGTTACACCGGGGAGCTGTTTTTT. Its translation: CASSSSSGTGYTGELFF.

The CDR3 region is CASSHLGTANYGYTF. The CDR3 coding sequence is TGTGCCAGCAGCCACCTCGGGACAGCTAACTATGGCTACACCTTC. This chain uses TRBV4-2 with TRBJ1-2, with 7 bases that match TRBD1. With V trimmed by 3 bases and J by 0 bases, 4 bases remained unmatched. This CDR3 comprises 15 residues. From germline, CDR1 is LGHNA and CDR2 YNFKEQ.

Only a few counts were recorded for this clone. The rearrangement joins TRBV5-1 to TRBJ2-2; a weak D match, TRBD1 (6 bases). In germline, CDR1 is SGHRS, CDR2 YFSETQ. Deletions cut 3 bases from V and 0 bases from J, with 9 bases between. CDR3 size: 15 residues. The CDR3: CASSSRQANTGELFF. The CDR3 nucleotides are TGCGCCAGCAGCTCGAGACAGGCGAACACCGGGGAGCTGTTTTTT.

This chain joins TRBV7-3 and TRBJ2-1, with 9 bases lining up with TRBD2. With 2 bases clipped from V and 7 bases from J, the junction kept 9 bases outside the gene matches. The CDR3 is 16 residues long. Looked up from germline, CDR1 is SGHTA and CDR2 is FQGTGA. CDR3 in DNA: TGTGCCAGCAGCTTAGGGGGGCTAGCGGGGAGGAATGAGCAGTTCTTC. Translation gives CASSLGGLAGRNEQFF.

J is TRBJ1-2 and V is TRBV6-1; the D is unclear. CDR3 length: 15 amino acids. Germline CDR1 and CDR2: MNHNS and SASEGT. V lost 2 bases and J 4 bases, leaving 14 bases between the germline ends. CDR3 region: CASSELGRSTYGYTF. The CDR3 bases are TGTGCCAGCAGTGAACTCGGGAGGTCAACCTATGGCTACACCTTC.

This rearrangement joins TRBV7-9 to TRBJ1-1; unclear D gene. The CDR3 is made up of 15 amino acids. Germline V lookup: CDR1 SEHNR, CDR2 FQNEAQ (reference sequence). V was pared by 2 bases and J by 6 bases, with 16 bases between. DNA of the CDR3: TGTGCCAGCAGCTTAAGGGCGGGGAAGATCGCTGAAGCTTTCTTT. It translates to CASSLRAGKIAEAFF.

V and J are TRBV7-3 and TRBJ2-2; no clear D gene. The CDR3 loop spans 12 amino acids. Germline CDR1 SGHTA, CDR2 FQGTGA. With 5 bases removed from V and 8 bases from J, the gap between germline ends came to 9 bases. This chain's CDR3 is CASSRYAGELFF. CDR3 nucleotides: TGTGCCAGCAGCCGCTACGCTGGGGAGCTGTTTTTT.

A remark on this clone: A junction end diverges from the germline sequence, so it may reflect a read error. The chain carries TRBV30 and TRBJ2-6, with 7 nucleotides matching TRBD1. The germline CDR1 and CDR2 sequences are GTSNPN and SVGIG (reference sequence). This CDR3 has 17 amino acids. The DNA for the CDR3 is TGTGCCTGGAGTGAGACAGGGTTTGGCTCTGGGGCCAACGGCCTGACTTTC. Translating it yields CAWSETGFGSGANGLTF.

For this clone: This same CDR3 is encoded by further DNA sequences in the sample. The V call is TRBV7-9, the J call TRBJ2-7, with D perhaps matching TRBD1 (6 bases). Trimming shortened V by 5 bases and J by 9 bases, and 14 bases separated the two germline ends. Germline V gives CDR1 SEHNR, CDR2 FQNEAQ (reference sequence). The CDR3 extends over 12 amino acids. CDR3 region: CASSLQGPGQYF. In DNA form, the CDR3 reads TGTGCCAGCAGCCTACAGGGCCCCGGGCAGTACTTC.

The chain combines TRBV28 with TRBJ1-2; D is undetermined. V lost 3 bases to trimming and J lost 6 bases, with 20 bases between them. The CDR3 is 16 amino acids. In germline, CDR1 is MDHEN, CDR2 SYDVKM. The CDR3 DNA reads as TGTGCCAGCAGTTTGTTCTCGTGGCAGTCCCGTCATGGCTACACCTTC. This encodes CASSLFSWQSRHGYTF.

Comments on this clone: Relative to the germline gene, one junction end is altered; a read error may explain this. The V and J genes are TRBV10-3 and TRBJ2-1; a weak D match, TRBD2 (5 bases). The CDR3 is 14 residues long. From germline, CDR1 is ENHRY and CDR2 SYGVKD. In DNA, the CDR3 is TGTGCCATCAATGAGGGTTCCAGCTACAATGAGCAGTTCTTC. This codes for CAINEGSSYNEQFF.

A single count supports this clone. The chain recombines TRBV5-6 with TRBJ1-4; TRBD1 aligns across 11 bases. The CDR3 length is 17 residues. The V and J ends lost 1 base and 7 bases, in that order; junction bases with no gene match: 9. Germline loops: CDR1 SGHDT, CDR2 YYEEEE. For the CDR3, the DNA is TGTGCCAGCAGCTTGAGCCCCGCCGGGACAGGGGGTGAAAAACTGTTTTTT. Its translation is CASSLSPAGTGGEKLFF.

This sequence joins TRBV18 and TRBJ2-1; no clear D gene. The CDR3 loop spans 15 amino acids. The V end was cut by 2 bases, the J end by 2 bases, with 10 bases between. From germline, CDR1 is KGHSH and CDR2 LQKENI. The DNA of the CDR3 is TGTGCCAGCTCACCAGGCCCGGGTACCTACAATGAGCAGTTCTTC. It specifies CASSPGPGTYNEQFF.

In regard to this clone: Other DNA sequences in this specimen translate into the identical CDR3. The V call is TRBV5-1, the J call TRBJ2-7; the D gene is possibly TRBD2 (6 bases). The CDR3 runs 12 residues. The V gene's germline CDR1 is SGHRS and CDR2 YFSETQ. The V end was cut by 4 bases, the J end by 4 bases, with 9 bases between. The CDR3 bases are TGCGCCAGCAGCCTCGGGGGTTACGAGCAGTACTTC. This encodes CASSLGGYEQYF.

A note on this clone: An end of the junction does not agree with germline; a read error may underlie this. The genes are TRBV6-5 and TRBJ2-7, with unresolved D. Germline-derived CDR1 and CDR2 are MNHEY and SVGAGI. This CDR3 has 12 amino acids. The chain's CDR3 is CASARVSHEQYF. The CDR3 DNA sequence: TGTGCCAGCGCCCGCGTCTCCCACGAGCAGTACTTC.

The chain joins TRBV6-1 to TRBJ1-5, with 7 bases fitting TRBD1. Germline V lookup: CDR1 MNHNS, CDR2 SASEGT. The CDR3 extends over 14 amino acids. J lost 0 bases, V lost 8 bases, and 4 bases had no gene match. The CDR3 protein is CASRTGASNQPQHF. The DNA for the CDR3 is TGTGCCAGCCGCACAGGGGCTAGCAATCAGCCCCAGCATTTT.

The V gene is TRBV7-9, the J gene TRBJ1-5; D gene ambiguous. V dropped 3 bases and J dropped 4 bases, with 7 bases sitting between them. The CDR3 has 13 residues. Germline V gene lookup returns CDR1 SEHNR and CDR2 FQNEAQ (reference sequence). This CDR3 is CASSLAENQPQHF. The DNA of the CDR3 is TGTGCCAGCAGCTTGGCGGAGAATCAGCCCCAGCATTTT.

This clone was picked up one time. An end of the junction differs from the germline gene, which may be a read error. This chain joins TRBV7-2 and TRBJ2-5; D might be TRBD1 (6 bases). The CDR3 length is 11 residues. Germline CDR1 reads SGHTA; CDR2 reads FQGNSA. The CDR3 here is CASSPGVTQYF. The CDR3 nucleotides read TGTGCCAGCAGCCCAGGGGTGACCCAATACTTC.

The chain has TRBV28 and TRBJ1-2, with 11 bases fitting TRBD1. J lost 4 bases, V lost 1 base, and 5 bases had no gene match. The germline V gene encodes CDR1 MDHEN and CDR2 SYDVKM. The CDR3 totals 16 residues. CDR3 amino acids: CASSLFVGQGVYGYTF. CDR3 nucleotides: TGTGCCAGCAGTTTATTTGTGGGACAGGGGGTCTATGGCTACACCTTC.

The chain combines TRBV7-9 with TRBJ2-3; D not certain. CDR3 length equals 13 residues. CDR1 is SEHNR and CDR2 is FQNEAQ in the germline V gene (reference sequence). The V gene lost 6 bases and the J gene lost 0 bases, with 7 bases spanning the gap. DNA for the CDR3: TGTGCCAGCAGTCCTTCTAGCACAGATACGCAGTATTTT. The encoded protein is CASSPSSTDTQYF.

The CDR3 DNA sequence: TGTGCCAGCAGTTTTGGATTCGGCAGGGGCGAGCAGTACTTC. As protein: CASSFGFGRGEQYF. The chain carries TRBV28 and TRBJ2-7, with a tentative D call TRBD1 (6 bases). The CDR3 is made up of 14 amino acids. With 3 bases removed from V and 6 bases from J, the gap between germline ends came to 15 bases. Germline assignment: CDR1 MDHEN and CDR2 SYDVKM. The variable domain in full, completed from reference TRBV28 and TRBJ2-7, reads DVKVTQSSRYLVKRTGEKVFLECVQDMDHENMFWYRQDPGLGLRLIYFSYDVKMKEKGDIPEGYSVSREKKERFSLILESASTNQTSMYLCASSFGFGRGEQYFGPGTRLTVT.

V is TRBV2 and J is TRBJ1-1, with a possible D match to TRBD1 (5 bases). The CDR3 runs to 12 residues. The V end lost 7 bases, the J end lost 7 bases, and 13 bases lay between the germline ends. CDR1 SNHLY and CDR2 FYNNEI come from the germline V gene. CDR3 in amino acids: CASTSQRGEAFF. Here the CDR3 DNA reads TGTGCCAGCACTTCCCAAAGGGGTGAAGCTTTCTTT.

The CDR3, as DNA: TGTGCCAGCAGCTCCCGGCGGCTAGGCTCCTACGAGCAGTACTTC. It translates to CASSSRRLGSYEQYF. The gene calls are TRBV7-2 and TRBJ2-7; no clear D gene. Deletions cut 4 bases from V and 0 bases from J, with 13 bases between. The CDR3 has 15 amino acids. The germline V gene encodes CDR1 SGHTA and CDR2 FQGNSA.

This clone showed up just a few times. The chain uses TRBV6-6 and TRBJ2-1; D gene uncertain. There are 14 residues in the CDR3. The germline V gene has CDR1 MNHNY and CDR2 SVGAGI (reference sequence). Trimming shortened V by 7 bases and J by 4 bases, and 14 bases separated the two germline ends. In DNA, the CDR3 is TGTGCCAGCAAAGGAGCAGCACTTTACAATGAGCAGTTCTTC. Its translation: CASKGAALYNEQFF.

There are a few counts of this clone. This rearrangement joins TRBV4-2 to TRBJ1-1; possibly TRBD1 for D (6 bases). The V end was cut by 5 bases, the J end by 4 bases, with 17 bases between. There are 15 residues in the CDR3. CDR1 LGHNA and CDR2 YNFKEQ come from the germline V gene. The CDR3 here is CASSLPGDQGTEAFF. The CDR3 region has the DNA TGTGCCAGCAGCTTACCAGGGGATCAGGGCACTGAAGCTTTCTTT.